This T cell receptor beta chain is drawn from a study of cytomegalovirus exposure and HLA in healthy donors. At the level of the study: Around 78 million unique TCR sequences came from HLA-typed donors in an early release.

Notes on the study in general: Researchers catalogued under 200 TCR beta chains as cytomegalovirus-associated.

V gave up 6 bases and J gave up 0 bases, with 6 bases separating them. This CDR3 region has 13 residues. CDR1 and CDR2 (germline): LNHDA, SQIVND (reference sequence). This clone appeared a few times. Its antigen remains unknown. The PCR used 60 Vbeta and 13 Jbeta primers. Sequencing was performed with immunoSEQ multiplex PCR; in TCRdb, only in-frame clones are kept and a portion is missing. There are some 120,000 clones in the sample; about 79% occur only once, and just over 2% lies in the top ten. The sequenced sample was PBMCs. This sequence was found in a human donor in good health. The V and J genes are TRBV19 and TRBJ1-3; no clear D gene. The CDR3 spells CASRTFSGNTIYF. The CDR3 nucleotides are TGTGCCAGTAGGACATTCTCTGGAAACACCATATATTTT.